This T cell receptor (beta chain) was sequenced in a study of blood T cell repertoires in COVID-19. Background on the study: There were acute and convalescent COVID-19 samples, and they came from the United States, Italy and Spain.

Germline CDR1 reads SEHNR; CDR2 reads FQNEAQ (reference sequence). The CDR3 contains 15 residues. The junction had 6 bases not matched to a gene; V was cut back by 5 bases and J by 2 bases. Sequencing used immunoSEQ multiplex PCR; TCRdb keeps in-frame clones, though not all of them. The sample has around 300,000 clones, over 75% seen once; the top ten hold under 2.5%. The chain carries TRBV7-9 and TRBJ1-2; 9 bases fit TRBD1. This receptor was taken from a woman in her late teens or twenties who had recovered from COVID-19. The sample comprised PBMCs or T cells enriched from blood (not recorded which). Here the CDR3 DNA reads TGTGCCAGCAGCCCGACAGGGGGGGCCAACTATGGCTACACCTTC. Amino acid sequence: CASSPTGGANYGYTF.